This TCR beta chain was sequenced for a study of tumor-infiltrating lymphocytes in oesophageal squamous cell carcinoma. TCRdb processed the PCR reads anew with MiXCR; each CDR3 protein has one entry. The sample has thousands of distinct CDR3 sequences, 15% to 18% seen once. The germline CDR1 and CDR2 sequences are SNHLY and FYNNEI. This CDR3 is 15 amino acids long. V was cut by 2 bases and J by 3 bases, with 8 bases left in between. The sequence was collected from a male donor with esophageal squamous cell carcinoma. The source material was blood. V usage is TRBV2 and J usage is TRBJ1-6; D is unresolved. The CDR3 sequence: CASSEKGLYNSPLHF. The CDR3 DNA sequence: TGTGCCAGCAGTGAAAAGGGCCTCTATAATTCACCCCTCCACTTT.